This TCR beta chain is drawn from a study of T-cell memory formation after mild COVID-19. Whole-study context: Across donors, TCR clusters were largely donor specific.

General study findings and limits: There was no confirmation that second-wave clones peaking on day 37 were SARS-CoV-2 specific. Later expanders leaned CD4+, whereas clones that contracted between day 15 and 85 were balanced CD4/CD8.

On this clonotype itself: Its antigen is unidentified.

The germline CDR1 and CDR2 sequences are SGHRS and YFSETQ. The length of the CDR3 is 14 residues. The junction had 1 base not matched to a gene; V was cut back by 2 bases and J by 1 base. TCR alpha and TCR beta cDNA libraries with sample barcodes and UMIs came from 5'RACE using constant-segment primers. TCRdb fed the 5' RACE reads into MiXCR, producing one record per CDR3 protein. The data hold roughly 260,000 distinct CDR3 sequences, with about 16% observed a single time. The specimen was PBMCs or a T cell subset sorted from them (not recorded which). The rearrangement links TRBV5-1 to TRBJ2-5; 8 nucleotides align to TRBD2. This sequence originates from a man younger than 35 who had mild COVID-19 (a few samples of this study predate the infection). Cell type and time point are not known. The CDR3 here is CASSLLAAQETQYF. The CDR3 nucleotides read TGCGCCAGCAGCTTACTAGCGGCCCAAGAGACCCAGTACTTC.